The next 27 T cell receptor beta chains were all read from a single sample in a study of shared clonotypes between healthy human individuals (dated by TCRdb to 2020 to 2021). Libraries were built with the immunoSEQ multiplex PCR assay. TCRdb limited this immuneACCESS table to in-frame rearrangements with V and J called. A share of clones is missing; checked studies link under half to unresolved V genes, and the rest is unexplained. The sample table shows around 2,100,000 clones, and about 95% are seen once. In total, the top ten clones hold approximately 1% of the sample. CD8 naive samples were obtained by positive selection for CCR7 among CD45RO-negative cells, yielding a CD45RA+CCR7+ population from which TemRA cells were excluded. The sample was naive CD8+ T cells sorted from blood. The cell subset or site label, read with the paper, signifies: CD45RA+CCR7+. The receptors derive from a man in his late teens or twenties in good health.

The rearrangement uses TRBV13 and TRBJ1-1, with D maybe TRBD1 (6 bases). The germline V gene encodes CDR1 PRHDT and CDR2 FYEKMQ (reference sequence). The CDR3 runs 14 residues. V shed 5 bases and J shed 1 base, with 11 bases lying between them. CDR3 in DNA: TGTGCCAGCAGCCCAGGGGATGCGAACACTGAAGCTTTCTTT. This gives the protein CASSPGDANTEAFF.

A word on this clone: Within the sample, other DNA sequences also encode this same CDR3. This chain links TRBV4-1 with TRBJ2-7, with 9 bases fitting TRBD2. Trimming removed 1 base from V and 1 base from J; junction bases left unmatched: 5. The CDR3 consists of 16 residues. Germline values: CDR1 MGHRA, CDR2 YSYEKL. CDR3 sequence reads: CASSQVSAGGSYEQYF. As DNA, the CDR3 is TGCGCCAGCAGCCAAGTTTCAGCGGGGGGTTCCTACGAGCAGTACTTC.

The chain carries TRBV5-6 and TRBJ2-1; D is unresolved. V was trimmed by 1 base and J by 12 bases, leaving 2 bases between them. CDR3 length: 9 amino acids. Germline V gene lookup returns CDR1 SGHDT and CDR2 YYEEEE. CDR3 amino acids: CASSLWQFF. The CDR3 DNA is TGTGCCAGCAGCTTGTGGCAGTTCTTC.

The chain is built from TRBV5-1 and TRBJ2-1, with 7 bases identical to TRBD1. CDR1 SGHRS and CDR2 YFSETQ come from the germline V gene. CDR3 length equals 14 residues. V lost 3 bases, J lost 8 bases, and 8 bases stayed unmatched. The CDR3: CASSSETGLHEQFF. The CDR3 DNA is TGCGCCAGCAGCTCGGAGACAGGGCTTCATGAGCAGTTCTTC.

V is TRBV5-1 and J is TRBJ2-7; D is unresolved. Germline V gene data show CDR1 as SGHRS and CDR2 as YFSETQ. Deletions cut 1 base from V and 3 bases from J, with 8 bases between. The CDR3 consists of 13 residues. CDR3 amino acids: CASSLHTHYEQYF. The CDR3 region has the DNA TGCGCCAGCAGCTTGCATACACACTACGAGCAGTACTTC. The full variable domain, completed using reference TRBV5-1 and TRBJ2-7, is KAGVTQTPRYLIKTRGQQVTLSCSPISGHRSVSWYQQTPGQGLQFLFEYFSETQRNKGNFPGRFSGRQFSNSRSEMNVSTLELGDSALYLCASSLHTHYEQYFGPGTRLTVT.

For this clone: The identical CDR3 is also encoded by other nucleotide sequences in the sample. This chain links TRBV10-3 with TRBJ2-5, with D perhaps TRBD2 (5 bases). Germline V CDR1 and CDR2: ENHRY, SYGVKD. V gave up 4 bases and J gave up 5 bases, with 5 bases separating them. The CDR3 runs 11 residues. The CDR3 DNA reads TGTGCCATCAGTGGAGGGGAGACCCAGTACTTC. This encodes CAISGGETQYF.

In its sample, this clone was seen once. The sample has other DNA sequences that encode this CDR3 too. The chain recombines TRBV6-6 with TRBJ1-1, with D maybe TRBD1 (6 bases). V lost 2 bases and J lost 11, with 12 bases in between. Germline V gene lookup returns CDR1 MNHNY and CDR2 SVGAGI (reference sequence). The CDR3 consists of 12 residues. The CDR3 protein is CASSYGGPEAFF. CDR3 sequence (DNA): TGTGCCAGCAGTTACGGGGGCCCGGAGGCTTTCTTT.

The chain has TRBV6-1 and TRBJ1-5; 7 positions match TRBD1. The CDR3 length is 15 residues. Germline-derived CDR1 and CDR2 are MNHNS and SASEGT. Trimming cost V 6 bases and J 2 bases; bases outside gene matches: 7. The CDR3 DNA is TGTGCCAGCAGGGCGAGCAGGGGGGGCAATCAGCCCCAGCATTTT. It encodes CASRASRGGNQPQHF.

Notes on this clone: Other DNA sequences of this sample code for an identical CDR3. This chain links TRBV29-1 with TRBJ2-1, with a possible D match to TRBD1 (5 bases). Germline values: CDR1 SQVTM, CDR2 ANQGSEA. V was clipped by 2 bases and J by 7 bases, with 6 bases between them. The CDR3 is 11 residues long. CDR3 residues: CSVERGNEQFF. The CDR3 DNA reads as TGCAGCGTTGAAAGGGGAAATGAGCAGTTCTTC.

This clone occurred once. The chain carries TRBV7-6 and TRBJ2-7; possibly TRBD2 for D (5 bases). V lost 0 bases to trimming and J lost 5 bases, with 8 bases between them. Germline lookup yields CDR1 SGHVS and CDR2 FNYEAQ. This CDR3 comprises 13 residues. CDR3 DNA: TGTGCCAGCAGCTTAGCGCTGAGGGACGAGCAGTACTTC. Residues: CASSLALRDEQYF. The whole variable domain, remainder taken from reference TRBV7-6 and TRBJ2-7, is GAGVSQSPRYKVTKRGQDVALRCDPISGHVSLYWYRQALGQGPEFLTYFNYEAQQDKSGLPNDRFSAERPEGSISTLTIQRTEQRDSAMYRCASSLALRDEQYFGPGTRLTVT.

As concerns this clone: Within the sample, other DNA sequences also encode this same CDR3. This CDR3 reads CASSLLGGHEKLFF. CDR3 bases: TGTGCCAGCAGTTTATTGGGGGGTCATGAAAAACTGTTTTTT. J is TRBJ1-4 and V is TRBV27; D possibly corresponds to TRBD1 (5 bases). The CDR3 extends over 14 amino acids. Germline V CDR1 and CDR2: MNHEY, SMNVEV (reference sequence). V lost 1 base, J lost 6 bases, and 9 bases lay in between.

V gene TRBV9 combines with J gene TRBJ1-5; D perhaps matches TRBD1 (5 bases). Germline lookup yields CDR1 SGDLS and CDR2 YYNGEE. This CDR3 is 15 amino acids long. V lost 0 bases and J lost 5, with 12 bases in between. CDR3: CASSVGPGGDQPQHF. The DNA for the CDR3 is TGTGCCAGCAGCGTAGGACCCGGGGGGGATCAGCCCCAGCATTTT.

This chain connects TRBV5-1 to TRBJ2-7; D gene unclear. The CDR3 is 14 amino acids. Per germline, CDR1 SGHRS and CDR2 YFSETQ. V gave up 4 bases and J gave up 5 bases, with 16 bases separating them. CDR3 nucleotides: TGCGCCAGCAGCAAGTCGAGCCCCGGCGACGAGCAGTACTTC. Translated, it gives CASSKSSPGDEQYF.

V gene TRBV7-9 combines with J gene TRBJ2-1; 16 bases agree with TRBD2. The CDR3 loop spans 16 amino acids. Trimming took 6 bases from V and 9 from J; bases not matched to a gene: 8. Germline V lookup: CDR1 SEHNR, CDR2 FQNEAQ (reference sequence). In DNA, the CDR3 is TGTGCCAGCAGGCCGGGACTAGCGGGAGGGGTTGGTGAGCAGTTCTTC. Its translation: CASRPGLAGGVGEQFF. The variable domain in full, completed from reference TRBV7-9 and TRBJ2-1, reads DTGVSQNPRHKITKRGQNVTFRCDPISEHNRLYWYRQTLGQGPEFLTYFQNEAQLEKSRLLSDRFSAERPKGSFSTLEIQRTEQGDSAMYLCASRPGLAGGVGEQFFGPGTRLTVL.

This chain joins TRBV6-6 and TRBJ2-1; D tentatively reads TRBD1 or TRBD2 (6 bases each). Trimming took 8 bases from V and 6 from J, leaving 11 bases between them. Germline loops: CDR1 MNHNY, CDR2 SVGAGI (reference sequence). The CDR3 consists of 12 residues. CDR3 sequence (DNA): TGTGCCAGCTGGAAGGGGGGCAATGAGCAGTTCTTC. This sequence encodes CASWKGGNEQFF.

Comments on this clone: This CDR3 is also generated by other DNA sequences in the sample. V is TRBV5-1 and J is TRBJ2-1, with D possibly matching TRBD2 (6 bases). The CDR3 runs 15 residues. Germline V gene sequence: CDR1 SGHRS, CDR2 YFSETQ. V lost 0 bases to trimming and J lost 0 bases, with 7 bases between them. The CDR3 loop reads CASSLVGGSYNEQFF. As DNA, the CDR3 is TGCGCCAGCAGCTTGGTGGGAGGCTCCTACAATGAGCAGTTCTTC.

The chain is built from TRBV4-1 and TRBJ1-5; TRBD1 aligns across 9 bases. The CDR3 has 15 residues. Trimming cost V 4 bases and J 6 bases; bases outside gene matches: 7. Germline V lookup: CDR1 MGHRA, CDR2 YSYEKL. DNA of the CDR3: TGCGCCAGCAGCCGAACAGGGGGCTCAACTCAGCCCCAGCATTTT. It translates to CASSRTGGSTQPQHF.

This chain joins TRBV5-4 and TRBJ2-1; 10 bases map to TRBD2. The germline gives CDR1 SGHNT, CDR2 YYREEE (reference sequence). V lost 1 base to trimming and J lost 6 bases; unmatched junction nucleotides: 4. The CDR3 length is 15 residues. CDR3 nucleotide sequence: TGTGCCAGCAGCTTGTGGGCTAGCGGGAGCAATGAGCAGTTCTTC. Amino acids: CASSLWASGSNEQFF. The variable domain in full, with the rest retrieved from reference TRBV5-4 and TRBJ2-1, is ETGVTQSPTHLIKTRGQQVTLRCSSQSGHNTVSWYQQALGQGPQFIFQYYREEENGRGNFPPRFSGLQFPNYSSELNVNALELDDSALYLCASSLWASGSNEQFFGPGTRLTVL.

This chain joins TRBV11-2 and TRBJ2-7; D not resolved. This CDR3 has 14 amino acids. CDR1 and CDR2 (germline): SGHAT, FQNNGV. The V gene lost 5 bases and the J gene lost 1 base, with 12 bases spanning the gap. Written as DNA, the CDR3 is TGTGCCAGCAGCACGCTCCGAGGTTCCTACGAGCAGTACTTC. Residues: CASSTLRGSYEQYF.

As for this clone: This specimen includes other DNA sequences encoding the same CDR3. This chain joins TRBV27 and TRBJ2-7; D might be TRBD2 (6 bases). CDR1 MNHEY and CDR2 SMNVEV come from the germline V gene (reference sequence). V was pared by 3 bases and J by 0 bases, with 6 bases between. The CDR3 spans 13 residues. The CDR3, as DNA: TGTGCCAGCAGTTTGGGGGGCTCCTACGAGCAGTACTTC. This codes for CASSLGGSYEQYF.

The chain carries TRBV9 and TRBJ2-5, with D perhaps TRBD2 (6 bases). Germline CDR1 and CDR2: SGDLS and YYNGEE. Trimming removed 0 bases from V and 2 bases from J, with 8 bases in between. The CDR3 is 14 amino acids. The chain's CDR3 is CASSVEAGQETQYF. The CDR3 DNA is TGTGCCAGCAGCGTAGAGGCGGGGCAAGAGACCCAGTACTTC.

This clone was seen only once. The rearrangement joins TRBV4-1 to TRBJ1-2, with a possible D match to TRBD1 (5 bases). CDR1 and CDR2 (germline): MGHRA, YSYEKL. CDR3 length: 14 residues. V was shortened by 2 bases and J by 5 bases, with 12 bases between the two germline ends. CDR3 in amino acids: CASSQRTEGYGYTF. The CDR3 DNA is TGCGCCAGCAGCCAAAGAACGGAGGGGTATGGCTACACCTTC.

On this clone: Within the sample, other DNA sequences also encode this same CDR3. J is TRBJ2-1 and V is TRBV4-1, with D possibly matching TRBD2 (6 bases). Trimming took 0 bases from V and 0 from J, leaving 9 bases between them. Germline assignment: CDR1 MGHRA and CDR2 YSYEKL. The length of the CDR3 is 16 residues. CDR3 bases: TGCGCCAGCAGCCAAGAGCGGGGAGGCTCCTACAATGAGCAGTTCTTC. Amino acids: CASSQERGGSYNEQFF.

V usage is TRBV28 and J usage is TRBJ2-7, with TRBD1 as a possible D gene (6 bases). CDR3 size: 14 residues. Between the trimmed V and J ends, which lost 3 bases and 2 bases, there was a span of 11 bases. The germline V gene has CDR1 MDHEN and CDR2 SYDVKM. The CDR3 coding sequence is TGTGCCAGCAGTTTGGGGGCAGGGACCTACGAGCAGTACTTC. It translates to CASSLGAGTYEQYF.

This sequence joins TRBV5-4 and TRBJ2-7, with D perhaps TRBD1 (5 bases). Germline V gene lookup returns CDR1 SGHNT and CDR2 YYREEE (reference sequence). Trimming took off 0 bases at V and 11 bases at J, with 15 bases between the two ends. The length of the CDR3 is 13 residues. CDR3 in amino acids: CASSLVGQAAEYF. The CDR3 DNA reads as TGTGCCAGCAGCTTGGTGGGGCAGGCCGCGGAGTACTTC.

The V gene is TRBV5-6, the J gene TRBJ2-7; 8 bases are a match to TRBD1. CDR3 size: 18 residues. Losses at the gene ends were 0 bases for V and 2 bases for J; bases not matched to a gene: 13. Germline CDR1 SGHDT, CDR2 YYEEEE. CDR3 residues: CASSLGGTGNPSPYEQYF. The CDR3, as DNA: TGTGCCAGCAGCTTGGGAGGGACAGGCAATCCCAGTCCCTACGAGCAGTACTTC.

The DNA for the CDR3 is TGTGCCTGGGACGAGGGACAGAGAACTTCTGAAGCTTTCTTT. It is translated as CAWDEGQRTSEAFF. The chain uses TRBV30 and TRBJ1-1; 7 bases align to TRBD1. The CDR3 consists of 14 residues. CDR1 is GTSNPN and CDR2 is SVGIG in the germline V gene (reference sequence). The V gene end was trimmed by 5 bases and the J gene end by 6 bases; junction bases not matched to a gene: 12.